These T cell receptor beta chains were read from a single sample in a study of T cell repertoires in cytomegalovirus infection. Using its own MiXCR run on the reads, TCRdb lists one record per CDR3 protein. The sample shows under 300,000 distinct CDR3 sequences, more than 15% of them seen only once. Sequencing was performed on CD8+ T cells from PBMCs. The receptors come from a human donor in good health (CMV status not recorded). Some clones in this sample may be carry-over from other donors' samples. Both conserved end residues are part of each CDR3. The D gene is left open where the match is weak. Expanded clones get a size class; other rows say once, few or many, or leave the size out.

v_call	j_call	clone_size	d_call	cdr3_nt	cdr3_aa
TRBV6-1	TRBJ1-5	few	-	TGTGCCAGCAGAGGGACGAGAAATAGCAATCAGCCCCAGCATTTT	CASRGTRNSNQPQHF
TRBV27	TRBJ2-1	many	TRBD2	TGTGCCAGCAGTCCCCACGGACTAGCGGCCTACAATGAGCAGTTCTTC	CASSPHGLAAYNEQFF
TRBV27	TRBJ2-2	once	TRBD1	TGTGCCAGCAGTTCACAGGGGTTCGCCGGGGAGCTGTTTTTT	CASSSQGFAGELFF
TRBV7-6	TRBJ1-4	-	-	TGTGCCAGCAGCACAACCCCCGTCGGAAAACTGTTTTTT	CASSTTPVGKLFF
TRBV7-6	TRBJ1-5	many	-	TGTGCCAGCAGCTTACTGAGGGATAATCAGCCCCAGCATTTT	CASSLLRDNQPQHF
TRBV7-9	TRBJ2-3	few	TRBD2	TGTGCCAGCACTAGCGGGGGGGGCACAGATACGCAGTATTTT	CASTSGGGTDTQYF
TRBV6-6	TRBJ1-5	-	TRBD1	TGTGCCAGCAGTTACGGAGACAGGGAGGGCAATCAGCCCCAGCATTTT	CASSYGDREGNQPQHF
TRBV27	TRBJ1-6	-	TRBD1	TGTGCCAGCTGCTGCTCCCGGGACAGGGACTCACCCCTCCACTTT	CASCCSRDRDSPLHF
TRBV15	TRBJ2-2	-	-	TGTGCCACCAGCAACTACGGGACACCTAACACCGGGGAGCTGTTTTTT	CATSNYGTPNTGELFF
TRBV6-2/TRBV6-3	TRBJ2-3	-	-	TGTGCCAGCAGTTTTTCCGACACGGGGTATGGGACAGATACGCAGTATTTT	CASSFSDTGYGTDTQYF
TRBV7-9	TRBJ2-1	-	-	TGTGCCAGCAGCTTCTCGGGGTTAGGCGACAATGAGCAGTTCTTC	CASSFSGLGDNEQFF
TRBV12-3/TRBV12-4	TRBJ2-1	few	-	TGTGCCAGCAGTCTCCGTTTTAGCCCCTACAATGAGCAGTTCTTC	CASSLRFSPYNEQFF
TRBV9	TRBJ2-7	many	TRBD1	TGTGCCAGCAGCACCGGACAGGGCTCCTACGAGCAGTACTTC	CASSTGQGSYEQYF
TRBV6-1	TRBJ2-7	-	TRBD1	TGTGCCAGCAGTGAACCGGGACAGTACGAGCAGTACTTC	CASSEPGQYEQYF
TRBV12-3/TRBV12-4	TRBJ2-7	many	-	TGTGCCAGCAGTTTCCGGGGGCACTCCTACGAGCAGTACTTC	CASSFRGHSYEQYF
TRBV12-3/TRBV12-4	TRBJ1-3	many	-	TGTGCCAGCAGACCCCCCCGGTTTCGAGGAAACACCATATATTTT	CASRPPRFRGNTIYF
TRBV19	TRBJ1-5	-	-	TGTGCCAGTAGTATCATCCCTCCAAGCAATCAGCCCCAGCATTTT	CASSIIPPSNQPQHF
TRBV25-1	TRBJ2-1	many	-	TGTGCCAGCAGTTCCCCGGGTGGTAATGAGCAGTTCTTC	CASSSPGGNEQFF